The source of this T cell receptor beta chain is a study of blood T cell repertoires in COVID-19. The wider study: Material from acute and convalescent COVID-19 was sourced from the United States, Italy and Spain. T cells, B-cell-depleted T cells, or PBMCs provided the cDNA or gDNA that served as material.

Authors' processing steps: Reference gene primer amplification gave estimated nucleated cell counts. The data were produced by immunoSEQ multiplex PCR, yet TCRdb's version contains in-frame clones alone and is incomplete. That table gives V, J and clone size, and the DNA gave D and trimming. The sample consists of 150,000 to 200,000 clones, approximately 87% of them appearing once. A Seattle source enrolled patients during active infection and followed them longitudinally. V lost 1 base, J lost 2 bases, and 6 bases lay in between. The CDR3 length is 13 residues. Germline V gene data show CDR1 as MGHDK and CDR2 as SYGVNS.

The receptor was derived from a woman aged 60-75 years with COVID-19, enrolled during active disease. The material sequenced was peripheral blood. The chain couples TRBV25-1 to TRBJ2-7, with unresolved D. The CDR3 DNA follows: TGTGCCAGCAGTGAATTACCAGCCTACGAGCAGTACTTC. Amino acid sequence: CASSELPAYEQYF.